This TCR beta chain derives from a study of blood T cell repertoires in COVID-19. In the study's own analysis: Nucleated cell number was recorded as an estimate derived from reference gene primer amplification. Assay: immunoSEQ multiplex PCR; the TCRdb copy retains only in-frame clones and omits some. D and trimming were read from the DNA, whereas the V and J calls and clone size are those reported in that table. The sample holds approximately 250,000 clones, approximately 90% seen once. Sequencing used PBMCs or T cells enriched from blood (not recorded which). The TCR sequence derives from a woman in her 40s with acute COVID-19.

The CDR3 DNA reads as TGTGCCAGCTCACCCGACAGGGCTGGGGCCAACGTCCTGACTTTC. This gives the protein CASSPDRAGANVLTF. The chain couples TRBV18 to TRBJ2-6; 7 bases match TRBD1. The germline V gene has CDR1 KGHSH and CDR2 LQKENI. Trimming removed 3 bases from V and 2 bases from J; junction bases left unmatched: 1. This CDR3 has 15 amino acids.